These T cell receptor beta chains were read from a single sample in a study of shared clonotypes between healthy human individuals. TCRdb's table, derived via immunoSEQ multiplex PCR, lists solely in-frame clones and lacks some. Of 550,000 to 700,000 clones listed, about three quarters were seen once; the top ten hold 1.5% to 2%. The sample comprised memory CD4+ T cells sorted from blood. All receptors come from a woman between 25 and 40 years old in good health. The CDR3 runs from the conserved cysteine through the conserved F or W. The D gene is left open where the match is weak. Part of the rows lack a size; the others show once, few, many or a class for expanded clones.

TRBJ2-7	TRBV6-5	TRBD2	.	TGTGCCAGCAGTTACGAGGGAGGGAGGCAGCAGTACTTC	CASSYEGGRQQYF
TRBJ2-7	TRBV19	TRBD1	.	TGTGCCAGTAGTCCAAGGACAGGGTGGTCGTACGAGCAGTACTTC	CASSPRTGWSYEQYF
TRBJ2-5	TRBV15	.	.	TGTGCCACCAGCAGAGACATGGGCGGGGTCCAAGAGACCCAGTACTTC	CATSRDMGGVQETQYF
TRBJ1-4	TRBV5-1	.	.	TGCGCCAGCAGCATTCGGACGGCTGCAACTAATGAAAAACTGTTTTTT	CASSIRTAATNEKLFF
TRBJ2-7	TRBV6-1	TRBD2	.	TGTGCCAGCAGACTAGCGGGAGGGTCGAACGAGCAGTACTTC	CASRLAGGSNEQYF
TRBJ1-1	TRBV2	.	many	TGTGCCAGCACGATCCAGGGTAACACTGAAGCTTTCTTT	CASTIQGNTEAFF
TRBJ2-7	TRBV2	TRBD1	.	TGTGCCAGCGGACGGGACAGGGAAGGCGAGCAGTACTTC	CASGRDREGEQYF
TRBJ2-2	TRBV10-2	.	.	TGCGCCAGCAGCCGCCGGAGGGACGGGGAGCTGTTTTTT	CASSRRRDGELFF
TRBJ1-5	TRBV5-1	TRBD1	.	TGCGCCAGCAGCTTGACCGGGACAGTGGGTCAGCCCCAGCATTTT	CASSLTGTVGQPQHF
TRBJ2-2	TRBV5-1	TRBD1	once	TGCGCCAGCAGCGCCGGGACAGGGAACACCGGGGAGCTGTTTTTT	CASSAGTGNTGELFF
TRBJ1-5	TRBV6-1	.	many	TGTGCCAGCAGTGAAGCACGCGGTCATAGCAATCAGCCCCAGCATTTT	CASSEARGHSNQPQHF
TRBJ2-3	TRBV5-1	.	.	TGCGCCAGCAGCCCCCTTGGGGGATGGAGCACAGATACGCAGTATTTT	CASSPLGGWSTDTQYF
TRBJ2-1	TRBV19	.	.	TGTGCCACCCAGACGGGGGACGTCAATGAGCAGTTCTTC	CATQTGDVNEQFF
TRBJ1-2	TRBV10-3	.	.	TGTGCCATCAGTGCGGGATATGGCTACACCTTC	CAISAGYGYTF
TRBJ2-3	TRBV4-2	.	few	TGTGCCAGCAGCCAAGGGACGGGAACCACAGATACGCAGTATTTT	CASSQGTGTTDTQYF
TRBJ2-2	TRBV11-1	TRBD2	.	TGTGCCAGCAGCGGGACTAGCTCTAACACCGGGGAGCTGTTTTTT	CASSGTSSNTGELFF
TRBJ2-1	TRBV10-2	.	.	TGCGCCAGCAGCCGCTCCCAGCCAGGGAATGAGCAGTTCTTC	CASSRSQPGNEQFF
TRBJ1-1	TRBV19	.	.	TGTGCCAGTAGTATAGGGGCAGGAACAACGAACACTGAAGCTTTCTTT	CASSIGAGTTNTEAFF
TRBJ2-1	TRBV7-8	TRBD2	few	TGTGCCACCGCCTCGCGGGAGGGCCCCGGTGAGCAGTTCTTC	CATASREGPGEQFF
TRBJ2-7	TRBV11-2	.	.	TGTGCCAGCAGCTTAGGACCAACGACAGGTTACGAGCAGTACTTC	CASSLGPTTGYEQYF
TRBJ1-2	TRBV5-6	.	.	TGTGCCAGCAGCCGGGCCGTGGACAGTCAATTCTATGGCTACACCTTC	CASSRAVDSQFYGYTF
TRBJ2-7	TRBV6-5	TRBD1	.	TGTGCCAGCAGAAGGGGACAGGCCTACGAGCAGTACTTC	CASRRGQAYEQYF
TRBJ1-4	TRBV15	.	.	TGTGCCACCAGCAGAGATCTGGGTGGAAAACTGTTTTTT	CATSRDLGGKLFF
TRBJ2-6	TRBV7-9	TRBD1	.	TGTGCCAGCAGGTTGACAGGGTCTGGGGCCAACGTCCTGACTTTC	CASRLTGSGANVLTF
TRBJ1-5	TRBV18	.	once	TGTGCCAGCTCACCAGAGACCGGCAATCAGCCCCAGCATTTT	CASSPETGNQPQHF
TRBJ2-5	TRBV5-1	.	few	TGCGCCAGCAGCTTTGGGCAGGGGGAGACCCAGTACTTC	CASSFGQGETQYF
TRBJ1-1	TRBV5-1	.	.	TGCGCCAGCAGCTTGGAGTTTGGGGGCGTCACTGAAGCTTTCTTT	CASSLEFGGVTEAFF
TRBJ2-7	TRBV11-2	.	.	TGTGCCAGCAGCCCTGGGGGTAGCATACTCTACGAGCAGTACTTC	CASSPGGSILYEQYF
TRBJ1-5	TRBV5-1	TRBD1	.	TGCGCCAGCAGCCCAGGGACAGAGAGTCAGCCCCAGCATTTT	CASSPGTESQPQHF
TRBJ1-1	TRBV29-1	.	.	TGCAGCGTTGCTGGCGGTTGGGGAACTGAAGCTTTCTTT	CSVAGGWGTEAFF
TRBJ2-3	TRBV15	.	.	TGTGCCACCAGCAGAGATGAAGGGACAGATACGCAGTATTTT	CATSRDEGTDTQYF
TRBJ1-2	TRBV19	.	.	TGTGCCAGCCGGAACCACAGGGATAACTATGGCTACACCTTC	CASRNHRDNYGYTF
TRBJ2-1	TRBV7-9	TRBD2	few	TGTGCCAGCAGCGTAGGAGCGGGAGGAACAGAGGAGCAGTTCTTC	CASSVGAGGTEEQFF
TRBJ1-1	TRBV28	TRBD1	.	TGTGCCAGCTTCGTGACAGGGCTTGGGAACACTGAAGCTTTCTTT	CASFVTGLGNTEAFF
TRBJ1-2	TRBV28	.	few	TGTGCCAGCAGTTTCGAAGGGACAAACCTTTATGGCTACACCTTC	CASSFEGTNLYGYTF
TRBJ2-2	TRBV6-6	.	.	TGTGCCAGCATGGAAGAGTTGAACACCGGGGAGCTGTTTTTT	CASMEELNTGELFF
TRBJ2-1	TRBV28	.	once	TGTGCCAGCAGCGCCCAGCGAGACAATGAGCAGTTCTTC	CASSAQRDNEQFF
TRBJ1-5	TRBV28	.	.	TGTGCCAGCAGTTTATGGAGTCAGCCCCAGCATTTT	CASSLWSQPQHF
TRBJ2-7	TRBV9	TRBD2	few	TGTGCCAGCAGCGTAGGTGGCGGGAGTGACGAGCAGTACTTC	CASSVGGGSDEQYF
TRBJ2-1	TRBV20-1	.	few	TGCAGTGCTAGACAATACAATGAGCAGTTCTTC	CSARQYNEQFF
TRBJ2-7	TRBV27	.	.	TGTGCCAGCAGTTTATCGAAACCGCCTGCGGAGCAGTACTTC	CASSLSKPPAEQYF
TRBJ1-2	TRBV19	.	.	TGTGCCAGTAGTAACCCCCCGCCGGGCACTTCCTATGGCTACACCTTC	CASSNPPPGTSYGYTF
TRBJ2-7	TRBV28	TRBD1	.	TGTGCCAGTCGGACAGGGCGAGCCTACGAGCAGTACTTC	CASRTGRAYEQYF
TRBJ1-2	TRBV28	.	.	TGTGCCAGCGGCGCTGGCCAGGGCTATGGCTACACCTTC	CASGAGQGYGYTF
TRBJ1-1	TRBV10-3	TRBD1	few	TGTGCCATCAGTGCCCGGGACAGGGACACTGAAGCTTTCTTT	CAISARDRDTEAFF
TRBJ2-7	TRBV5-1	TRBD1	once	TGCGCCAGCAAGGGACAGGGCCCTCCCTGGCAGTACTTC	CASKGQGPPWQYF
TRBJ2-7	TRBV12-2	.	.	TGTGCAAGTCGCCCCGTGCGGGGACACGAGCAGTACTTC	CASRPVRGHEQYF
TRBJ1-5	TRBV7-2	.	.	TGTGCCAGCAGCTTACAGGGTTTCCAGCCCCAGCATTTT	CASSLQGFQPQHF
TRBJ2-5	TRBV28	.	.	TGTGCCAGCAGTTGGAGGGGAGAGACCCAGTACTTC	CASSWRGETQYF
TRBJ1-2	TRBV25-1	.	.	TGTGCCAGCAGTGGGTACATGGGTGGCTACACCTTC	CASSGYMGGYTF
TRBJ2-7	TRBV29-1	TRBD1	few	TGCAGCGGGACCTCAGGGACAGGTACACGCGAGCAGTACTTC	CSGTSGTGTREQYF
TRBJ1-1	TRBV28	TRBD1	.	TGTGCCAGCGGGACAGGGGAGCGGGACACTGAAGCTTTCTTT	CASGTGERDTEAFF
TRBJ2-3	TRBV5-1	TRBD2	once	TGCGCCAGCAGTCCCGGGACTAGCGGGAGTGGGGCAGATACGCAGTATTTT	CASSPGTSGSGADTQYF
TRBJ2-3	TRBV5-1	TRBD1	.	TGCGCCAGCAGGACAGGGATGGAGTCTAGCACAGATACGCAGTATTTT	CASRTGMESSTDTQYF
TRBJ2-7	TRBV4-2	TRBD1	.	TGTGCCAGCAGCCCTGGGACAGGGACCTACGAGCAGTACTTC	CASSPGTGTYEQYF
TRBJ1-2	TRBV28	.	few	TGTGCCAGCAAGGCAGGCGGCTACACCTTC	CASKAGGYTF